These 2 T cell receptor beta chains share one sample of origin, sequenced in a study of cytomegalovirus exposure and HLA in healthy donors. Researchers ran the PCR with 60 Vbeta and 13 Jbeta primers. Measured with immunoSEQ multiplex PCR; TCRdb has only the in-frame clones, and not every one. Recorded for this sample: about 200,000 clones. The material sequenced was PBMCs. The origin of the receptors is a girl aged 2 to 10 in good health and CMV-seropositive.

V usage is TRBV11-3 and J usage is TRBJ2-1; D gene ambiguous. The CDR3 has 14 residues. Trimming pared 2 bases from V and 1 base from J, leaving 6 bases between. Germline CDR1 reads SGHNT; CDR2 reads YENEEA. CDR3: CASSLSGSYNEQFF. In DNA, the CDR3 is TGTGCCAGCAGCTTATCCGGGTCCTACAATGAGCAGTTCTTC.

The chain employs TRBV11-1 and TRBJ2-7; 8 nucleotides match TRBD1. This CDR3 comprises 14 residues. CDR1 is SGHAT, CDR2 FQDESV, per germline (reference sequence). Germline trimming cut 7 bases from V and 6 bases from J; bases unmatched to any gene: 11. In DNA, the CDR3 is TGTGCCAGCACCGCCGACAGGGGCTCTTCCGAGCAGTACTTC. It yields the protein CASTADRGSSEQYF.